This T cell receptor beta chain stems from a study of response to subunit inactivated influenza vaccine. Study conclusions and caveats: Authors proposed each seasonal influenza vaccination draws in few new T cells.

Note on this clonotype: Its cognate antigen is unknown.

TCRdb redid the calling of the RT-PCR reads with MiXCR, one entry per CDR3 protein. The sample shows about 650,000 distinct CDR3 sequences, approximately 14% of them seen only once. This clonotype was sampled from a middle-aged man who received an inactivated influenza vaccine. This sample comprised PBMCs from blood, obtained 14 to 15 days before vaccination.

The CDR3 DNA reads TGTGCCAGCACTCGGACTAGCGGAGGAGAGACCCAGTACTTC. Protein: CASTRTSGGETQYF. J is TRBJ2-5 and V is TRBV27; 10 bases are a match to TRBD2. The CDR3 totals 14 residues. CDR1 and CDR2 (germline): MNHEY, SMNVEV (reference sequence). Germline trimming cut 7 bases from V and 4 bases from J; bases unmatched to any gene: 6.